This T cell receptor beta chain originates from a study of monozygotic twins with cystic fibrosis. Study information: Roughly 3.3 micrograms of fragmented DNA underwent roughly 16 PCR cycles for library preparation. Study results and limitations: Monozygotic CF twin pairs shared significantly more nucleotide-identical clonotypes than unrelated CF individuals did. J usage was most co-twin-similar in 8 of 16 pairs, V in 13.

The V and J ends lost 6 bases and 4 bases respectively, with 10 bases between them. Germline CDR1 LNHDA, CDR2 SQIVND (reference sequence). The CDR3 length is 13 residues. A remark on this clone: The antigen remains unidentified.

Profiled with immunoSEQ multiplex PCR; TCRdb holds only in-frame clones, not every one. Found here are fewer than 10,000 clones, over 98% of them singletons; the top ten hold approximately 0.22%. The receptor's source is a girl aged 2-10 years with cystic fibrosis. The rearrangement joins TRBV19 to TRBJ1-5, with D possibly matching TRBD1 (6 bases). Sequencing was performed on blood. DNA of the CDR3: TGTGCCAGTAGATGGACAGTTAATCAGCCCCAGCATTTT. Its protein is CASRWTVNQPQHF.